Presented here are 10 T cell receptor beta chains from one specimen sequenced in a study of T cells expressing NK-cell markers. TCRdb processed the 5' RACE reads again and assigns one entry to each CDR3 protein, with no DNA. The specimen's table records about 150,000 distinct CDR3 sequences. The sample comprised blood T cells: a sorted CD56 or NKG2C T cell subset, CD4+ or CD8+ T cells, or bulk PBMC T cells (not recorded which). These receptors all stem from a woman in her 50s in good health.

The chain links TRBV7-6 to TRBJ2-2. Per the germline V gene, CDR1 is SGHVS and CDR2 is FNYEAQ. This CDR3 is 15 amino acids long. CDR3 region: CASSPSGSGTGELFF.

CDR3 residues: CATEDGTGKETQYF. The chain employs TRBV10-3 and TRBJ2-5; TCRdb names TRBD1, which stays unverified in the absence of DNA. Germline loops: CDR1 ENHRY, CDR2 SYGVKD. The CDR3 spans 14 residues.

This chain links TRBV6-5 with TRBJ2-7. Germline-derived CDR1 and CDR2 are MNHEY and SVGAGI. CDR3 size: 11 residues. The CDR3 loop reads CASSDAYEQYF.

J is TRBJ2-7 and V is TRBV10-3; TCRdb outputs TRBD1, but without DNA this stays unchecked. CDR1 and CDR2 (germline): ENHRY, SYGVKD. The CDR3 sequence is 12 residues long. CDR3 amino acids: CAIGRGQHEQYF.

CDR3 region: CASSYVGTGGEKLFF. V is TRBV12-3 or TRBV12-4 and J is TRBJ1-4; TCRdb designates TRBD1, a call that cannot be tested without DNA. This CDR3 is 15 amino acids long.

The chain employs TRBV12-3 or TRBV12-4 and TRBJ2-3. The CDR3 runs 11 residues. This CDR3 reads CASSRGDTQYF.

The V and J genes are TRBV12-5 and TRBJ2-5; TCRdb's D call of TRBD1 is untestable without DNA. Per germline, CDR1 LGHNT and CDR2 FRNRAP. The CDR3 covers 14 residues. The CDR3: CASGLIGQGETQYF.

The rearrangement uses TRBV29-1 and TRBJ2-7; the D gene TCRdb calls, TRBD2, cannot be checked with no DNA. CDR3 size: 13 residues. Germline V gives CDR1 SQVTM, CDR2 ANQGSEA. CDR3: CSVEEGLTYEQYF.

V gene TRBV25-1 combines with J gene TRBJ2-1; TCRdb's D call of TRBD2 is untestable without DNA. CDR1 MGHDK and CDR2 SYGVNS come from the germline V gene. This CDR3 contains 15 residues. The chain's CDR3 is CASSDQDLPYNEQFF. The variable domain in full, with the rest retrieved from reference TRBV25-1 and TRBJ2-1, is EADIYQTPRYLVIGTGKKITLECSQTMGHDKMYWYQQDPGMELHLIHYSYGVNSTEKGDLSSESTVSRIRTEHFPLTLESARPSHTSQYLCASSDQDLPYNEQFFGPGTRLTVL.

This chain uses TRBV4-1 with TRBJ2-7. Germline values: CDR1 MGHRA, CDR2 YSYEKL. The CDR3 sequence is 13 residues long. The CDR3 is CASSQWQAGEQYF.